This TCR beta chain was identified in a study of radiotherapy plus CTLA-4 blockade in lung cancer. Study background: The study recorded objective responses in 15% to 20% of patients and disease control in about 31%.

Details on this clone: What it binds is not known.

Losses at the gene ends were 2 bases for V and 3 bases for J; bases not matched to a gene: 7. Germline CDR1 is GTSNPN and CDR2 is SVGIG (reference sequence). The CDR3 extends over 15 amino acids. Each patient with chemo-refractory metastatic non-small-cell lung cancer was treated with focal radiation plus CTLA-4 blockade using ipilimumab. Findings and limits, study-wide: After radiotherapy and ipilimumab, tumor-derived clones expanded in peripheral blood.

The repertoire was sequenced with immunoSEQ multiplex PCR; TCRdb's copy has only in-frame clones and lacks some. The sample shows some 90,000 clones, around 87% of them seen only once. The chain combines TRBV30 with TRBJ1-5; 7 bases are a match to TRBD1. The source material was peripheral blood, sampled from a patient treated with radiotherapy plus ipilimumab. The clonotype originates from a human donor with non-small cell lung cancer who had a partial response to radiotherapy plus ipilimumab. CDR3 coding DNA: TGTGCCTGGAGTACCAGACAGGGAGTCAATCAGCCCCAGCATTTT. Amino acids: CAWSTRQGVNQPQHF.